The 31 T cell receptor beta chains below all came from one sample that was sequenced in a study of glioma-infiltrating T cells after dendritic cell vaccination. Libraries were prepared by immunoSEQ multiplex PCR; TCRdb keeps only in-frame clonotypes and omits some of them. The profile shows roughly 100,000 clones, around 90% of them singletons. Time point defined: after dendritic cell vaccination, including at tumor progression/relapse. This sample comprised blood, obtained after dendritic cell vaccination. Receptors were obtained from a human donor with glioblastoma.

This chain uses TRBV11-3 with TRBJ2-2; 8 bases match TRBD1. The germline gives CDR1 SGHNT, CDR2 YENEEA. The J segment lost 3 bases and the V segment lost 2 bases, leaving 2 bases of the junction unmatched. The CDR3 is 15 residues long. The CDR3 loop reads CASSLTGGYTGELFF. CDR3 in DNA: TGTGCCAGCAGCTTAACAGGGGGTTACACCGGGGAGCTGTTTTTT.

CDR3 amino acids: CASSRNRGNYGYTF. The CDR3 nucleotides read TGTGCCAGCAGCCGAAACAGGGGCAACTATGGCTACACCTTC. The chain couples TRBV5-4 to TRBJ1-2, with TRBD1 matching over 7 bases. The CDR3 totals 14 residues. Trimming cost V 4 bases and J 2 bases; bases outside gene matches: 5. The germline CDR1 and CDR2 sequences are SGHNT and YYREEE (reference sequence). Full variable domain (remainder filled in from reference TRBV5-4 and TRBJ1-2): ETGVTQSPTHLIKTRGQQVTLRCSSQSGHNTVSWYQQALGQGPQFIFQYYREEENGRGNFPPRFSGLQFPNYSSELNVNALELDDSALYLCASSRNRGNYGYTFGSGTRLTVV.

This rearrangement joins TRBV10-3 to TRBJ1-1, with 7 bases matching TRBD1. Unmatched junction bases numbered 3, after V lost 4 bases and J lost 1 base. Germline CDR1 ENHRY, CDR2 SYGVKD. This CDR3 region has 14 residues. CDR3 amino acids: CAISGGDRNTEAFF. CDR3 in DNA: TGTGCCATCAGTGGGGGGGACAGGAACACTGAAGCTTTCTTT.

This rearrangement joins TRBV7-2 to TRBJ2-7; 10 nucleotides align to TRBD2. The CDR3 is 14 residues long. Trimming at V came to 5 bases and at J to 4 bases, leaving 5 bases not matched to a gene. In germline, CDR1 is SGHTA, CDR2 FQGNSA. CDR3 sequence reads: CASSTPSGSYEQYF. In nucleotides, the CDR3 is TGTGCCAGCAGCACTCCTAGCGGGAGTTACGAGCAGTACTTC.

The chain uses TRBV10-2 and TRBJ1-6, with 12 bases identical to TRBD1. Germline values: CDR1 WSHSY, CDR2 SAAADI. The CDR3 totals 15 residues. V trimming: 10 bases; J trimming: 14 bases; junction bases outside the gene matches: 15. As DNA, the CDR3 is TGCGCCACTCTCGACGGGGGGACAGGGGGCATCGCCCTCCACTTT. It specifies CATLDGGTGGIALHF.

Only one count was recorded for this clone. The rearrangement links TRBV2 to TRBJ2-5; possibly TRBD2 for D (5 bases). Germline V gives CDR1 SNHLY, CDR2 FYNNEI. CDR3 length equals 15 residues. Trimming left V 6 bases short and J 4 bases short, with 18 bases between. The CDR3 DNA is TGTGCCAGCAGGGAACTAGTAGATAGTGGAGAGACCCAGTACTTC. Encoded protein: CASRELVDSGETQYF.

CDR3 DNA sequence: TGTGCCAGCAGCCGGGGGGAGGTTGGAAGTGAAAAACTGTTTTTT. Translation: CASSRGEVGSEKLFF. This chain uses TRBV7-9 with TRBJ1-4; tentative D call: TRBD1 (5 bases). Germline loops: CDR1 SEHNR, CDR2 FQNEAQ (reference sequence). Trimming took off 5 bases at V and 7 bases at J, with 17 bases between the two ends. This CDR3 spans 15 amino acids.

V and J are TRBV5-8 and TRBJ1-6; D might be TRBD1 (6 bases). CDR1 is SGHTS, CDR2 YDEGEE, per germline. Trimming pared 3 bases from V and 9 bases from J, leaving 22 bases between. The CDR3 is 17 residues long. CDR3: CASSYHRGGEGGSPLHF. Written as DNA, the CDR3 is TGTGCCAGCAGCTACCACCGAGGGGGTGAAGGTGGTTCACCCCTCCACTTT.

The V gene is TRBV29-1, the J gene TRBJ1-1; 10 bases fit TRBD1. The J segment lost 0 bases and the V segment lost 7 bases, leaving 2 bases of the junction unmatched. The CDR3 covers 13 residues. CDR1 is SQVTM and CDR2 is ANQGSEA in the germline V gene. The CDR3 coding sequence is TGCAGCGCCGGACAGGGGGTGAACACTGAAGCTTTCTTT. Translated, it gives CSAGQGVNTEAFF. Based on the CDR3 plus reference TRBV29-1 and TRBJ1-1, the full variable domain is SAVISQKPSRDICQRGTSLTIQCQVDSQVTMMFWYRQQPGQSLTLIATANQGSEATYESGFVIDKFPISRPNLTFSTLTVSNMSPEDSSIYLCSAGQGVNTEAFFGQGTRLTVV.

CDR3 amino acids: CASSLAVGSGNTIYF. CDR3 bases: TGCGCCAGCAGCTTGGCCGTCGGCTCTGGAAACACCATATATTTT. The chain carries TRBV5-1 and TRBJ1-3; D uncertain. The CDR3 length is 15 residues. Germline values: CDR1 SGHRS, CDR2 YFSETQ. Trimming left V 0 bases short and J 0 bases short, with 7 bases between.

The chain employs TRBV5-1 and TRBJ2-2; tentative D call: TRBD2 (5 bases). The CDR3 has 15 amino acids. Trimming pared 0 bases from V and 1 base from J, leaving 7 bases between. The V gene's germline CDR1 is SGHRS and CDR2 YFSETQ. CDR3 DNA: TGCGCCAGCAGCTTGGGAGGAGGGAACACCGGGGAGCTGTTTTTT. This gives the protein CASSLGGGNTGELFF.

The chain combines TRBV19 with TRBJ2-7; possibly TRBD2 for D (5 bases). The ends were cut back, 7 bases at V and 5 bases at J, with 18 bases in the middle. CDR1 and CDR2 from the germline V gene are LNHDA and SQIVND (reference sequence). The CDR3 sequence is 14 residues long. CDR3 DNA sequence: TGTGCCAGTAAAGGGAGAGGGCCTACCCACGAGCAGTACTTC. Translated: CASKGRGPTHEQYF.

CDR3 sequence (DNA): TGCGCCAGCAGCTTGGACACAGGTCGCACTGAAGCTTTCTTT. Translated: CASSLDTGRTEAFF. The rearrangement joins TRBV5-1 to TRBJ1-1; possible D gene TRBD1, 5 bases. The CDR3 runs 14 residues. V shed 0 bases and J shed 4 bases, with 10 bases lying between them. Germline V CDR1 and CDR2: SGHRS, YFSETQ.

A single count supports this clone. The chain couples TRBV5-1 to TRBJ2-7; TRBD1 matches at 8 bases. V shed 2 bases and J 5 bases; nucleotides not matched to a gene: 6. The CDR3 has 14 residues. Germline V gene lookup returns CDR1 SGHRS and CDR2 YFSETQ. Here the CDR3 reads CASSLGQGINEQYF. CDR3 nucleotides: TGCGCCAGCAGCTTAGGACAGGGAATCAACGAGCAGTACTTC.

V and J are TRBV5-1 and TRBJ1-4; weak D call: TRBD1 (5 bases). Per germline, CDR1 SGHRS and CDR2 YFSETQ. Trimming pared 4 bases from V and 3 bases from J, leaving 10 bases between. The CDR3 runs to 14 residues. DNA for the CDR3: TGCGCCAGCAGCCGGGGGGAGGCTAATGAAAAACTGTTTTTT. The encoded protein is CASSRGEANEKLFF.

Comment on this clone: Germline is not matched at one junction end, which may reflect a read error. Other DNA sequences in this specimen translate into the identical CDR3. The CDR3 sequence: CASSGGGRSNSPLHF. Written as DNA, the CDR3 is TGTGCCAGCAGCGGGGGTGGGAGAAGTAATTCCCCCCTCCACTTT. The V gene is TRBV9, the J gene TRBJ1-6; D is uncertain. The germline V gene has CDR1 SGDLS and CDR2 YYNGEE. CDR3 length equals 15 residues.

The rearrangement uses TRBV18 and TRBJ2-7, with 8 bases fitting TRBD2. The CDR3 runs to 15 residues. V shed 0 bases and J 4 bases; nucleotides not matched to a gene: 5. CDR1 KGHSH and CDR2 LQKENI come from the germline V gene. CDR3 protein: CASSPPSGRVYEQYF. CDR3 in DNA: TGTGCCAGCTCACCACCATCCGGGAGGGTATACGAGCAGTACTTC.

This clone was picked up one time. V usage is TRBV6-1 and J usage is TRBJ2-2, with D hard to call. Germline-derived CDR1 and CDR2 are MNHNS and SASEGT. The length of the CDR3 is 11 residues. The V and J ends lost 6 bases and 7 bases respectively, with 6 bases between them. This chain's CDR3 is CASRADGELFF. The CDR3 nucleotides are TGTGCCAGCAGAGCCGACGGGGAGCTGTTTTTT.

The chain uses TRBV13 and TRBJ2-2; maybe TRBD2 (5 bases). There are 15 residues in the CDR3. The V gene's germline CDR1 is PRHDT and CDR2 FYEKMQ (reference sequence). V dropped 0 bases and J dropped 6 bases, with 11 bases sitting between them. CDR3 protein: CASSLGTSGPGELFF. The CDR3 coding sequence is TGTGCCAGCAGCTTAGGAACTAGTGGCCCCGGGGAGCTGTTTTTT.

This chain uses TRBV9 with TRBJ2-3; 9 nucleotides align to TRBD2. The ends lost 3 bases at V and 1 base at J; junction bases unmatched: 3. In germline, CDR1 is SGDLS, CDR2 YYNGEE. CDR3 length: 15 amino acids. The CDR3 DNA reads as TGTGCCAGCAGCGAACGGACTAGCGGCACAGATACGCAGTATTTT. Translation: CASSERTSGTDTQYF.

The chain employs TRBV5-1 and TRBJ1-5; D not certain. CDR3 size: 13 residues. Germline CDR1 and CDR2: SGHRS and YFSETQ. The V and J ends lost 5 bases and 3 bases respectively, with 9 bases between them. The CDR3 DNA reads TGCGCCAGCAGAGGCGGAACCAATCAGCCCCAGCATTTT. Translation: CASRGGTNQPQHF.

On this clone: Other nucleotide sequences from this sample produce the same CDR3. J is TRBJ1-3 and V is TRBV18, with 8 bases identical to TRBD1. CDR1 is KGHSH and CDR2 is LQKENI in the germline V gene. V shed 2 bases and J 0 bases; nucleotides not matched to a gene: 0. CDR3 length: 15 residues. In nucleotides, the CDR3 is TGTGCCAGCTCACCAGGACAGGGCTCTGGAAACACCATATATTTT. Translating gives CASSPGQGSGNTIYF.

This clone was counted only a few times. The chain joins TRBV5-1 to TRBJ1-1; 8 bases are a match to TRBD1. The CDR3 totals 15 residues. Germline values: CDR1 SGHRS, CDR2 YFSETQ. V lost 3 bases, J lost 4 bases, and 8 bases stayed unmatched. The CDR3 is CASSSMTGESTEAFF. In DNA, the CDR3 is TGCGCCAGCAGCTCTATGACAGGGGAGAGCACTGAAGCTTTCTTT.

The chain couples TRBV10-2 to TRBJ2-7, with TRBD1 identical over 7 bases. Germline CDR1 WSHSY, CDR2 SAAADI. V lost 8 bases, J lost 2 bases, and 9 bases stayed unmatched. The CDR3 totals 14 residues. The CDR3 sequence is CASAASQGAYEQYF. The CDR3 nucleotides read TGCGCCAGCGCGGCCAGCCAGGGGGCCTACGAGCAGTACTTC.

There are a few counts of this clone. The V and J genes are TRBV5-1 and TRBJ1-4; D is perhaps TRBD1 (5 bases). The CDR3 runs to 14 residues. From germline, CDR1 is SGHRS and CDR2 YFSETQ. Trimming shortened V by 1 base and J by 6 bases, and 10 bases separated the two germline ends. CDR3 coding DNA: TGCGCCAGCAGCTTGAAGGGGCAGGATGAAAAACTGTTTTTT. Translating gives CASSLKGQDEKLFF. Filled out from reference TRBV5-1 and TRBJ1-4, the complete variable domain reads KAGVTQTPRYLIKTRGQQVTLSCSPISGHRSVSWYQQTPGQGLQFLFEYFSETQRNKGNFPGRFSGRQFSNSRSEMNVSTLELGDSALYLCASSLKGQDEKLFFGSGTQLSVL.

V usage is TRBV4-1 and J usage is TRBJ1-3; D gene uncertain. Germline V gene data show CDR1 as MGHRA and CDR2 as YSYEKL. CDR3 length: 15 amino acids. V lost 3 bases and J lost 0, with 9 bases in between. This CDR3 is CASSQPTSSGNTIYF. The CDR3 DNA reads TGCGCCAGCAGCCAGCCAACTAGCTCTGGAAACACCATATATTTT.

Regarding this clone: The same CDR3 also results from other DNA sequences found in this sample. This chain links TRBV11-2 with TRBJ1-1; tentative D call: TRBD1 (5 bases). Trimming left V 1 base short and J 3 bases short, with 9 bases between. Germline assignment: CDR1 SGHAT and CDR2 FQNNGV. The CDR3 is 14 amino acids. The CDR3 nucleotides read TGTGCCAGCAGCTTAGCGGGGGGAGACACTGAAGCTTTCTTT. Translating it yields CASSLAGGDTEAFF. Based on the CDR3 plus reference TRBV11-2 and TRBJ1-1, the full variable domain is EAGVAQSPRYKIIEKRQSVAFWCNPISGHATLYWYQQILGQGPKLLIQFQNNGVVDDSQLPKDRFSAERLKGVDSTLKIQPAKLEDSAVYLCASSLAGGDTEAFFGQGTRLTVV.

The table lists this clone with a few counts. The gene calls are TRBV6-5 and TRBJ1-1; TRBD1 matches at 8 bases. Per germline, CDR1 MNHEY and CDR2 SVGAGI. V gave up 2 bases and J gave up 5 bases; unmatched junction bases: 4. This CDR3 is built from 14 residues. The chain's CDR3 is CASSYRDRMTEAFF. As DNA, the CDR3 is TGTGCCAGCAGTTACCGGGACAGGATGACTGAAGCTTTCTTT.

This clone was picked up a small number of times. Here the CDR3 reads CASSSERAPGTGRNEKLFF. The CDR3 bases are TGTGCCAGCAGCTCCGAACGGGCCCCGGGGACAGGCCGTAATGAAAAACTGTTTTTT. The rearrangement uses TRBV7-8 and TRBJ1-4; TRBD1 matches at 8 bases. The germline gives CDR1 SGHVS, CDR2 FQNEAQ. The CDR3 totals 19 residues. J was trimmed by 4 bases and V by 4 bases; bases with no gene match: 17.

This clone was counted once. This chain joins TRBV30 and TRBJ1-5; D is unclear. Germline assignment: CDR1 GTSNPN and CDR2 SVGIG (reference sequence). Trimming took off 0 bases at V and 2 bases at J, with 8 bases between the two ends. This CDR3 region has 14 residues. For the CDR3, the DNA is TGTGCCTGGAGTGTACAGAGGGGCAATCAGCCCCAGCATTTT. It is translated as CAWSVQRGNQPQHF.

This clone ranks as medium-sized (0.01 to 0.1%). The chain carries TRBV6-4 and TRBJ1-2; 9 bases agree with TRBD1. The CDR3 runs 13 residues. Per germline, CDR1 MRHNA and CDR2 SNTAGT. The V segment lost 0 bases and the J segment 8 bases; nucleotides outside the gene matches: 1. CDR3 loop: CASSDSTGGGYTF. Here the CDR3 DNA reads TGTGCCAGCAGTGACTCGACAGGGGGAGGCTACACCTTC.